The clone carrying this TCR beta chain was seen a single time. The sample carries other DNA sequences with the same CDR3. Trimming took off 3 bases at V and 0 bases at J, with 6 bases between the two ends. The germline gives CDR1 KGHSH, CDR2 LQKENI. The CDR3 runs to 13 residues. These data come from a study of PD-L1 blockade in urothelial cancer. About the research overall: Of some 30 patients, around 26 were males with bladder-origin urothelial cancer. Counts from blood samples showed a median of 141,255 T cells. Patients previously received 0 to 3 chemotherapy regimens. Blood was analyzed 3 weeks (second dose) and 6 weeks after treatment start.

The protocol was immunoSEQ multiplex PCR, while the TCRdb copy is restricted to in-frame clones and leaves out a portion. The data show under 100,000 clones, roughly 89% seen once. Time point meaning: pretreatment peripheral blood. J is TRBJ2-7 and V is TRBV18; D ambiguous. The sample here was PBMCs, taken around atezolizumab (anti-PD-L1) treatment. The receptor comes from a man aged 55 to 70 with urothelial cancer. The CDR3 is CASSPPSSYEQYF. The CDR3 nucleotides read TGTGCCAGCTCACCGCCGAGCTCCTACGAGCAGTACTTC.